The text below deals with one TCR beta chain. Its antigen is currently unknown. Germline-derived CDR1 and CDR2 are GTSNPN and SVGIG (reference sequence). The CDR3 extends over 13 amino acids. Trimming removed 3 bases at V and 6 bases at J, with 14 bases between. The PCR had 60 Vbeta and 13 Jbeta primers. Original processing notes: An analysis performed later counted roughly 80 million unique TCR beta chains (roughly 9.9 million of them shared). The repertoire was sequenced with immunoSEQ multiplex PCR; TCRdb's copy has only in-frame clones and lacks some. Clone size and V and J calls were adopted from that table, with D and trimming inferred from the DNA. In the table there are tens of thousands of clones, roughly three fifths of which are singletons. This specimen comes from a study of cytomegalovirus exposure and HLA in healthy donors. Notes on the study in general: Follow-up analysis later connected one missense variant in DCLRE1C with trimming of TCR beta V- and J-genes.

The chain uses TRBV30 and TRBJ2-5, with D possibly TRBD1 on 7 matching bases. The clonotype originates from a young man in good health and CMV-seronegative. Sequencing used PBMCs. The CDR3 loop is CAWSRGETKTQYF. In DNA, the CDR3 is TGTGCCTGGAGCAGGGGGGAGACGAAGACCCAGTACTTC. The full variable domain, rest sourced from reference TRBV30 and TRBJ2-5, is SQTIHQWPATLVQPVGSPLSLECTVEGTSNPNLYWYRQAAGRGLQLLFYSVGIGQISSEVPQNLSASRPQDRQFILSSKKLLLSDSGFYLCAWSRGETKTQYFGPGTRLLVL.